One sample yielded the 20 T cell receptor beta chains listed below, sequenced in a study of control samples from healthy donors and cancer patients. The repertoire was sequenced with immunoSEQ multiplex PCR; TCRdb's copy has only in-frame clones and lacks some. The sample lists approximately 110,000 clones; around 88% were seen once. The sequencing input was blood. These receptors came from a woman between 45 and 65 years old in good health.

The V call is TRBV5-1, the J call TRBJ2-7; 10 bases match TRBD2. In germline, CDR1 is SGHRS, CDR2 YFSETQ. The CDR3 is 16 amino acids. Losses at the gene ends were 2 bases for V and 4 bases for J; bases not matched to a gene: 9. CDR3 DNA: TGCGCCAGCAGCTTAAAAGCGGGAGGGCTTCTTTACGAGCAGTACGTC. Translation: CASSLKAGGLLYEQYV.

The chain employs TRBV7-7 and TRBJ2-3, with D unclear. This CDR3 has 13 amino acids. Germline V lookup: CDR1 SSHAT, CDR2 FNYEAQ (reference sequence). Trimming shortened V by 5 bases and J by 10 bases, and 16 bases separated the two germline ends. Here the CDR3 reads CASSPRPRHPQYF. CDR3 DNA sequence: TGTGCCAGCAGCCCGCGTCCCAGACATCCGCAGTATTTT. Based on the CDR3 plus reference TRBV7-7 and TRBJ2-3, the full variable domain is GAGVSQSPRYKVTKRGQDVTLRCDPISSHATLYWYQQALGQGPEFLTYFNYEAQPDKSGLPSDRFSAERPEGSISTLTIQRTEQRDSAMYRCASSPRPRHPQYFGPGTRLTVL.

The chain carries TRBV27 and TRBJ2-5, with 14 bases matching TRBD2. Trimming removed 5 bases from V and 5 bases from J; junction bases left unmatched: 10. The CDR3 is 17 amino acids. Germline V gene lookup returns CDR1 MNHEY and CDR2 SMNVEV (reference sequence). The CDR3 DNA sequence: TGTGCCAGCAGTGTAGGGACTAGCGGGGGCCCAGGGGAGACCCAGTACTTC. Amino acids: CASSVGTSGGPGETQYF.

Comment on this clone: The junction departs from germline at one end; a sequencing error may be responsible. The CDR3 coding sequence is TGTGGACCCCCAGGGGGCAGAAATAAACACCGGGGAGCTGTTTTT. This translates into CGPPGGRNKHRGAVF. The chain has TRBV25-1 and TRBJ2-2, with 8 bases matching TRBD1. The germline V gene encodes CDR1 MGHDK and CDR2 SYGVNS. The CDR3 spans 15 residues. The full variable domain, with the rest looked up from reference TRBV25-1 and TRBJ2-2, is EADIYQTPRYLVIGTGKKITLECSQTMGHDKMYWYQQDPGMELHLIHYSYGVNSTEKGDLSSESTVSRIRTEHFPLTLESARPSHTSQYLCGPPGGRNKHRGAVFGEGSRLTVL.

The V and J genes are TRBV9 and TRBJ2-6, with D perhaps matching TRBD2 (6 bases). The germline V gene encodes CDR1 SGDLS and CDR2 YYNGEE. Trimming took off 4 bases at V and 4 bases at J, with 21 bases between the two ends. CDR3 length: 18 residues. This CDR3 reads CASSPRGFKALGANVLTF. The DNA of the CDR3 is TGTGCCAGCAGCCCCCGGGGGTTTAAAGCTCTGGGGGCCAACGTCCTGACTTTC.

Only one count was recorded for this clone. V is TRBV7-9 and J is TRBJ1-1; 9 bases agree with TRBD1. This CDR3 is 15 amino acids long. Germline V lookup: CDR1 SEHNR, CDR2 FQNEAQ (reference sequence). V gave up 5 bases and J gave up 4 bases; unmatched junction bases: 8. The CDR3 is CASSPPGQGGTEAFF. The CDR3 region has the DNA TGTGCCAGCAGCCCGCCGGGACAGGGTGGCACTGAAGCTTTCTTT.

The V call is TRBV6-5, the J call TRBJ1-2; D may be TRBD1 (6 bases). CDR1 is MNHEY, CDR2 SVGAGI, per germline. The CDR3 consists of 15 residues. V lost 0 bases to trimming and J lost 8 bases, with 16 bases between them. Here the CDR3 reads CASSYSLGGQGGYTF. The DNA for the CDR3 is TGTGCCAGCAGTTACTCATTGGGGGGGCAGGGAGGCTACACCTTC.

The rearrangement joins TRBV27 to TRBJ2-5; D ambiguous. Per germline, CDR1 MNHEY and CDR2 SMNVEV (reference sequence). Trimming stripped 4 bases from V and 9 bases from J, with 15 bases between. CDR3 size: 13 residues. The CDR3 region is CASSYQVLGAQYF. For the CDR3, the DNA is TGTGCCAGCAGTTATCAGGTCCTTGGGGCCCAGTACTTC.

The rearrangement uses TRBV9 and TRBJ2-2; D is ambiguous. The CDR3 sequence is 13 residues long. CDR1 SGDLS and CDR2 YYNGEE come from the germline V gene. V lost 4 bases, J lost 6 bases, and 10 bases lay in between. The CDR3 DNA follows: TGTGCCAGCAGCTCCCGGTCGGCCGGGGAGCTGTTTTTT. Translating gives CASSSRSAGELFF.

The chain is built from TRBV29-1 and TRBJ2-1; D may match TRBD1 or TRBD2 (5 bases each). The germline V gene encodes CDR1 SQVTM and CDR2 ANQGSEA. V was cut by 6 bases and J by 5 bases, with 20 bases left in between. The CDR3 is made up of 15 amino acids. The CDR3 coding sequence is TGCAGCGTCAACGGGGCCAGCGCAAGTAACAATGAGCAGTTCTTC. Translation: CSVNGASASNNEQFF.

This clone has just a few counts. The V and J genes are TRBV30 and TRBJ2-7; 10 bases fit TRBD2. CDR1 and CDR2 from the germline V gene are GTSNPN and SVGIG (reference sequence). The ends lost 4 bases at V and 0 bases at J; junction bases unmatched: 3. The CDR3 is 14 residues long. CDR3 protein: CAWKGTSVSYEQYF. The CDR3 DNA reads as TGTGCCTGGAAGGGGACTAGCGTCTCCTACGAGCAGTACTTC. The full variable domain, completed using reference TRBV30 and TRBJ2-7, is SQTIHQWPATLVQPVGSPLSLECTVEGTSNPNLYWYRQAAGRGLQLLFYSVGIGQISSEVPQNLSASRPQDRQFILSSKKLLLSDSGFYLCAWKGTSVSYEQYFGPGTRLTVT.

The rearrangement uses TRBV12-3 or TRBV12-4 and TRBJ1-1, with 8 bases aligning to TRBD1. V shed 6 bases, J shed 5 bases, and the junction held 5 bases outside the gene matches. CDR3 length equals 13 residues. CDR3 protein: CASSPNRGTEAFF. DNA for the CDR3: TGTGCCAGCAGCCCTAACAGGGGGACTGAAGCTTTCTTT.

This clone has a single count. The J gene is TRBJ2-7, the V gene TRBV6-5; D not certain. Looked up from germline, CDR1 is MNHEY and CDR2 is SVGAGI. CDR3 length: 15 amino acids. V was cut by 5 bases and J by 0 bases, with 14 bases left in between. CDR3 nucleotide sequence: TGTGCCAGCAGTCCTGACAATTCCCGCTCCTACGAGCAGTACTTC. Translated: CASSPDNSRSYEQYF.

The chain combines TRBV6-5 with TRBJ2-2, with D unresolved. CDR1 MNHEY and CDR2 SVGAGI come from the germline V gene. V gave up 0 bases and J gave up 4 bases, with 12 bases separating them. The CDR3 length is 16 residues. The CDR3: CASSYSLARITGELFF. The DNA of the CDR3 is TGTGCCAGCAGTTACTCATTGGCCAGGATCACCGGGGAGCTGTTTTTT.

This clone was counted a few times. This chain joins TRBV24-1 and TRBJ2-1, with D possibly TRBD1 on 6 matching bases. The CDR3 covers 15 residues. Germline V gene lookup returns CDR1 KGHDR and CDR2 SFDVKD. V lost 3 bases, J lost 9 bases, and 17 bases lay in between. CDR3 in amino acids: CATSDPTPGESEQFF. The CDR3 DNA reads as TGTGCCACCAGTGATCCGACCCCAGGGGAGAGTGAGCAGTTCTTC.

This clone showed up many times. The chain combines TRBV24-1 with TRBJ2-2, with D unresolved. Germline values: CDR1 KGHDR, CDR2 SFDVKD. The CDR3 has 14 residues. V lost 1 base to trimming and J lost 5 bases, with 7 bases between them. The CDR3 DNA follows: TGTGCCACCAGTGATTTCAACCCGACCGGGGAGCTGTTTTTT. The encoded protein is CATSDFNPTGELFF.

For the CDR3, the DNA is TGTGCCAGCTCTGAAGCACAGAACATGAACACTGAAGCTTTCTTT. Translation gives CASSEAQNMNTEAFF. This chain connects TRBV18 to TRBJ1-1; D is unclear. Germline V gives CDR1 KGHSH, CDR2 LQKENI. Trimming left V 6 bases short and J 0 bases short, with 14 bases between. This CDR3 contains 15 residues.

The CDR3 sequence: CASSPGSGSFPDTQYF. For the CDR3, the DNA is TGTGCCAGCAGCCCAGGTAGCGGGAGCTTTCCAGATACGCAGTATTTT. The chain uses TRBV13 and TRBJ2-3; 9 bases agree with TRBD2. The CDR3 has 16 residues. The V segment lost 5 bases and the J segment 4 bases; nucleotides outside the gene matches: 10. Germline CDR1 PRHDT, CDR2 FYEKMQ (reference sequence). Combining the CDR3 with reference TRBV13 and TRBJ2-3 gives the whole variable domain AAGVIQSPRHLIKEKRETATLKCYPIPRHDTVYWYQQGPGQDPQFLISFYEKMQSDKGSIPDRFSAQQFSDYHSELNMSSLELGDSALYFCASSPGSGSFPDTQYFGPGTRLTVL.

The chain links TRBV6-5 to TRBJ2-7; 8 nucleotides line up with TRBD2. The CDR3 consists of 13 residues. V trimming: 10 bases; J trimming: 0 bases; junction bases outside the gene matches: 5. The germline V gene has CDR1 MNHEY and CDR2 SVGAGI. The CDR3 spells CATGGALSYEQYF. CDR3 DNA sequence: TGTGCCACCGGGGGGGCCCTCTCCTACGAGCAGTACTTC.

The chain carries TRBV7-3 and TRBJ1-3; D unclear. The CDR3 is 15 amino acids. Trimming left V 5 bases short and J 0 bases short, with 11 bases between. Germline loops: CDR1 SGHTA, CDR2 FQGTGA. For the CDR3, the DNA is TGTGCCAGCAGCCTCGATGGCCGCTCTGGAAACACCATATATTTT. Translating it yields CASSLDGRSGNTIYF.